These T cell receptor beta chains were read from a single sample in a study of blood T cell repertoires in COVID-19. Generated by immunoSEQ multiplex PCR, the TCRdb table keeps only in-frame clones and is missing some. The table includes fewer than 50,000 clones, 83% detected once. Specimen: peripheral blood. The receptors were gathered from a human donor in a cohort sampled during active COVID-19. Both conserved end residues are part of each CDR3. The D gene is left open where the match is weak. Size tells how often a clone was seen (once, few, many) or the class of an expanded clone, and some rows leave it out.

TRBV7-9	13	NA	TRBJ1-1	NA	CASSLSLGREAFF	TGTGCCAGCAGCTTATCTCTGGGCAGAGAAGCTTTCTTT
TRBV5-6	11	NA	TRBJ2-3	once	CASSSSDTQYF	TGTGCCAGCAGCTCATCAGATACGCAGTATTTT
TRBV7-2	14	NA	TRBJ1-6	NA	CASSTSSYNSPLHF	TGTGCCAGCTCCACTAGCTCCTATAATTCACCCCTCCACTTT
TRBV7-9	19	TRBD1	TRBJ1-3	NA	CASSRMTINRGSGGNTIYF	TGTGCCAGCAGCCGTATGACTATTAACAGGGGATCGGGAGGAAACACCATATATTTT
TRBV15	11	NA	TRBJ1-5	NA	CATSSGQPQHF	TGTGCCACCAGCAGTGGCCAGCCCCAGCATTTT
TRBV7-9	15	NA	TRBJ2-5	NA	CASSLVSGLGETQYF	TGTGCCAGCAGCTTAGTTTCAGGGCTTGGGGAGACCCAGTACTTC
TRBV6-2/TRBV6-3	15	NA	TRBJ2-7	NA	CASSYFGGSGREQYF	TGTGCCAGCAGTTACTTTGGTGGCTCAGGGAGGGAGCAGTACTTC
TRBV15	15	NA	TRBJ1-3	NA	CATSPGGSPGNTIYF	TGTGCCACCAGCCCCGGGGGATCGCCTGGAAACACCATATATTTT
TRBV13	16	NA	TRBJ1-3	NA	CASSLGTGTPGNTIYF	TGTGCCAGCAGCTTAGGTACGGGAACCCCTGGAAACACCATATATTTT
TRBV7-9	15	NA	TRBJ1-3	once	CASSFGREGGNTIYF	TGTGCCAGCAGCTTTGGCAGGGAAGGTGGAAACACCATATATTTT
TRBV27	13	NA	TRBJ1-1	NA	CASSFWQNTEAFF	TGTGCCAGCAGTTTTTGGCAGAACACTGAAGCTTTCTTT
TRBV5-4	12	NA	TRBJ2-7	NA	CASSLNAYEQYF	TGTGCCAGCAGCTTGAATGCGTACGAGCAGTACTTC
TRBV5-4	14	NA	TRBJ2-1	NA	CASSLGTVYNEQFF	TGTGCCAGCAGCTTGGGGACAGTGTACAATGAGCAGTTCTTC
TRBV4-3	14	NA	TRBJ1-2	NA	CASSQEVGGYGYTF	TGCGCCAGCAGCCAAGAGGTAGGGGGCTATGGCTACACCTTC
TRBV9	16	TRBD2	TRBJ2-3	once	CASSVKLAGAVDTQYF	TGTGCCAGCAGCGTCAAACTAGCGGGGGCGGTCGATACGCAGTATTTT
TRBV18	12	NA	TRBJ2-5	NA	CASCQRRETQYF	TGTGCCAGCTGCCAACGGAGAGAGACCCAGTACTTC
TRBV2	12	NA	TRBJ1-1	few	CASSEAVKAAFF	TGTGCCAGCAGTGAAGCTGTCAAAGCGGCTTTCTTT
TRBV11-2	13	NA	TRBJ2-7	NA	CASSLEISYEQYF	TGTGCCAGCAGCTTGGAGATCTCCTACGAGCAGTACTTC
TRBV3-1/TRBV3-2	15	TRBD2	TRBJ2-7	NA	CASSQAGGGRYEQYF	TGTGCCAGCAGCCAAGCTGGCGGGGGTCGGTACGAGCAGTACTTC
TRBV7-2	17	TRBD1	TRBJ2-2	NA	CASRPSTGGSNTGELFF	TGTGCCAGCAGGCCCTCCACAGGGGGTTCGAACACCGGGGAGCTGTTTTTT
TRBV6-5	11	NA	TRBJ1-2	NA	CASTPIYGYTF	TGTGCCAGCACGCCTATCTATGGCTACACCTTC
TRBV3-1/TRBV3-2	14	NA	TRBJ1-2	NA	CASSQDAGKGGYTF	TGTGCCAGCAGCCAAGATGCAGGGAAAGGTGGCTACACCTTC
TRBV6-5	13	TRBD1	TRBJ1-2	NA	CASSYGDREGYTF	TGTGCCAGCAGTTACGGGGACAGGGAAGGCTACACCTTC
TRBV15	15	NA	TRBJ2-7	NA	CATSRAGTMTYEQYF	TGTGCCACCAGCAGAGCCGGGACAATGACCTACGAGCAGTACTTC
TRBV21-1	15	NA	TRBJ2-1	NA	CASQKQGEILDEQFF	TGTGCCAGCCAGAAACAGGGAGAAATATTGGATGAGCAGTTCTTC
TRBV7-9	18	TRBD1	TRBJ2-2	NA	CASSRSTGGAGNTGELFF	TGTGCCAGCAGCCGCTCGACAGGGGGCGCCGGGAACACCGGGGAGCTGTTTTTT
TRBV7-8	14	TRBD1	TRBJ1-5	NA	CASSPDRVQGPQHF	TGTGCCAGCAGCCCTGACAGGGTCCAGGGACCCCAGCATTTT
TRBV7-9	12	NA	TRBJ2-7	NA	CASSLERGPRDF	TGTGCCAGCAGCTTAGAACGAGGTCCTCGGGACTTC
TRBV18	18	TRBD1	TRBJ2-6	NA	CASSPGTGGLSGANVLTF	TGTGCCAGCTCACCGGGGACAGGGGGACTCTCTGGGGCCAACGTCCTGACTTTC
TRBV15	14	NA	TRBJ1-5	NA	CATSRGQINQPQHF	TGTGCCACCAGCAGAGGACAGATCAATCAGCCCCAGCATTTT
TRBV11-3	13	NA	TRBJ2-7	NA	CASSAGGSPEQYF	TGTGCCAGCAGCGCCGGGGGATCGCCCGAGCAGTACTTC
TRBV12-3/TRBV12-4	12	NA	TRBJ1-2	NA	CASSFRNYGYTF	TGTGCCAGCAGTTTCAGGAACTATGGCTACACCTTC
TRBV11-3	16	TRBD1	TRBJ2-7	NA	CASSLGGGQGVYEQYF	TGTGCCAGCAGCTTGGGTGGAGGACAGGGGGTCTACGAGCAGTACTTC
TRBV29-1	13	NA	TRBJ1-1	NA	CSVSDTPGTEAFF	TGCAGCGTTTCTGACACCCCGGGGACTGAAGCTTTCTTT
TRBV2	12	NA	TRBJ1-2	NA	CASSARAYGYTF	TGTGCCAGCAGTGCGAGGGCCTATGGCTACACCTTC
TRBV27	15	NA	TRBJ2-7	NA	CASSYRSVLTYEQYF	TGTGCCAGCAGCTACCGATCCGTACTAACCTACGAGCAGTACTTC
TRBV27	12	TRBD2	TRBJ2-7	NA	CATPPGGYEQYF	TGTGCCACCCCTCCGGGGGGCTACGAGCAGTACTTC
TRBV5-1	15	TRBD2	TRBJ2-7	NA	CASSWDGGTSYEQYF	TGCGCCAGCAGCTGGGACGGGGGGACCTCCTACGAGCAGTACTTC
TRBV15	14	NA	TRBJ1-2	NA	CATSVQGGNYGYTF	TGTGCCACCAGCGTACAGGGTGGAAACTATGGCTACACCTTC
TRBV2	16	TRBD1	TRBJ1-4	NA	CASRGPGTGFNEKLFF	TGTGCCAGCAGGGGACCCGGGACAGGGTTTAATGAAAAACTGTTTTTT
TRBV7-9	14	TRBD1	TRBJ1-2	NA	CASSQSGTDYGYTF	TGTGCCAGCAGCCAATCCGGGACAGACTATGGCTACACCTTC
TRBV30	12	NA	TRBJ1-1	NA	CAWGHGGGEAFF	TGTGCCTGGGGACATGGAGGTGGTGAAGCTTTCTTT
TRBV2	14	TRBD2	TRBJ2-7	NA	CASWTSGELYEQYF	TGTGCCAGCTGGACTAGCGGGGAGCTCTACGAGCAGTACTTC
TRBV19	16	NA	TRBJ2-7	NA	CASSIASQGPLHEQYF	TGTGCCAGTAGTATAGCGTCTCAGGGGCCGCTCCACGAGCAGTACTTC
TRBV5-4	14	TRBD1	TRBJ1-2	NA	CASSQGQGEDGYTF	TGTGCCAGCAGCCAGGGACAGGGGGAGGATGGCTACACCTTC
TRBV7-2	16	TRBD2	TRBJ2-5	NA	CASSLPSGTSRETQYF	TGTGCCAGCAGCTTACCCTCCGGGACTAGCCGAGAGACCCAGTACTTC
TRBV7-2	14	NA	TRBJ2-5	NA	CASSSPDRTGTQYF	TGTGCCAGCAGCTCACCCGACAGAACGGGGACCCAGTACTTC
TRBV6-5	14	NA	TRBJ1-1	NA	CASSLRVMNTEAFF	TGTGCCAGCAGCCTCAGGGTGATGAACACTGAAGCTTTCTTT
TRBV3-1/TRBV3-2	14	NA	TRBJ2-7	NA	CASSQDRGHYEQYF	TGTGCCAGCAGCCAAGACAGGGGACATTACGAGCAGTACTTC
TRBV5-1	13	NA	TRBJ2-7	few	CASSPDSSYEQYF	TGCGCCAGCAGCCCAGACAGTTCCTACGAGCAGTACTTC
TRBV5-1	15	NA	TRBJ2-6	NA	CASSPGLSGANVLTF	TGCGCCAGCAGCCCGGGGTTATCTGGGGCCAACGTCCTGACTTTC